This entry lists 9 T cell receptor beta chains sequenced from one sample in a study of T cells in Graves' hyperthyroidism and ophthalmopathy. From RNA transcripts, TCR beta CDR3 regions were amplified. The TCR CDR3 first-round RT-PCR relied on the HTBI primer set. TCRdb processed the multiplex PCR reads anew with MiXCR; each CDR3 protein has one entry. This table holds nearly 600,000 distinct CDR3 sequences, more than 11% found once. The sample was blood. Every receptor here comes from a woman aged 30 to 39 with Graves' hyperthyroidism that later progressed to Graves' ophthalmopathy.

This clonotype was seen at least ten times. The chain has TRBV6-2 or TRBV6-3 and TRBJ2-7; 10 bases match TRBD1. There are 16 residues in the CDR3. J lost 5 bases, V lost 2 bases, and 9 bases had no gene match. Per the germline V gene, CDR1 is MNHEY and CDR2 is SVGEGT. The CDR3: CASSYLLDRGKDEQYF. DNA for the CDR3: TGTGCCAGCAGTTACCTATTGGACAGGGGGAAGGACGAGCAGTACTTC.

In its sample, this clonotype was seen a few times. The gene calls are TRBV20-1 and TRBJ2-7, with a possible D match to TRBD1 (5 bases). Germline V gives CDR1 DFQATT, CDR2 SNEGSKA (reference sequence). V was clipped by 4 bases and J by 2 bases, with 9 bases between them. The CDR3 consists of 12 residues. CDR3 nucleotides: TGCAGTGCTACTGGACAAGCCTACGAGCAGTACTTC. Its protein is CSATGQAYEQYF.

As regards this clonotype: Since a much larger clone is just one base distant, this may be a read error. This chain links TRBV29-1 with TRBJ2-3, with TRBD2 as a possible D gene (5 bases). Trimming cost V 2 bases and J 5 bases, with 11 bases left between them. Germline lookup yields CDR1 SQVTM and CDR2 ANQGSEA. The CDR3 is 13 amino acids. CDR3 DNA sequence: TGCAGCGTTGAAATGGTCGCGGGAGATACGCAGTATTTT. Protein product: CSVEMVAGDTQYF.

This clonotype was observed at least ten times. The chain joins TRBV11-2 to TRBJ1-4; tentatively, D is TRBD1 (5 bases). The V end was cut by 6 bases, the J end by 6 bases, with 17 bases between. Germline assignment: CDR1 SGHAT and CDR2 FQNNGV. The CDR3 extends over 15 amino acids. This chain's CDR3 is CASRWGGVPDEKLFF. The CDR3 nucleotides are TGTGCCAGCAGGTGGGGGGGGGTCCCCGATGAAAAACTGTTTTTT.

The V and J genes are TRBV19 and TRBJ2-2; possible D gene TRBD1, 5 bases. Germline assignment: CDR1 LNHDA and CDR2 SQIVND (reference sequence). V gave up 5 bases and J gave up 1 base, with 11 bases separating them. The length of the CDR3 is 15 residues. The CDR3 sequence: CASSVEQVNTGELFF. The CDR3 region has the DNA TGTGCCAGTAGTGTCGAACAGGTGAACACCGGGGAGCTGTTTTTT.

This chain uses TRBV11-2 with TRBJ2-7; 9 bases line up with TRBD2. The CDR3 has 14 residues. The germline CDR1 and CDR2 sequences are SGHAT and FQNNGV. V lost 0 bases, J lost 6 bases, and 3 bases stayed unmatched. The CDR3 coding sequence is TGTGCCAGCAGCTTAGAACTAGCGGGTATCGAGCAGTACTTC. Protein sequence: CASSLELAGIEQYF.

This clonotype has ten or more counts. This chain connects TRBV27 to TRBJ1-5; D is unresolved. Trimming shortened V by 5 bases and J by 2 bases, and 10 bases separated the two germline ends. The CDR3 runs 14 residues. In germline, CDR1 is MNHEY, CDR2 SMNVEV (reference sequence). The CDR3 DNA reads as TGTGCCAGCAGTAGGTGGTGGGGCAATCAGCCCCAGCATTTT. Its translation is CASSRWWGNQPQHF.

This clonotype was detected ten times or more. This chain uses TRBV30 with TRBJ1-5; tentatively, D is TRBD1 (6 bases). Between the trimmed V and J ends, which lost 2 bases and 3 bases, there was a span of 14 bases. Looked up from germline, CDR1 is GTSNPN and CDR2 is SVGIG (reference sequence). The CDR3 loop spans 15 amino acids. CDR3 DNA sequence: TGTGCCTGGAGTTCAGGGGAATCGGACAATCAGCCCCAGCATTTT. This encodes CAWSSGESDNQPQHF.

This clonotype showed up many times. CDR3 loop: CATSDLSRETGELFF. CDR3 bases: TGTGCCACCAGTGATTTGAGCAGGGAGACCGGGGAGCTGTTTTTT. This chain connects TRBV24-1 to TRBJ2-2; D might be TRBD1 or TRBD2, each matching 5 bases. V was shortened by 0 bases and J by 5 bases, with 9 bases between the two germline ends. Germline V lookup: CDR1 KGHDR, CDR2 SFDVKD. The CDR3 is made up of 15 amino acids.